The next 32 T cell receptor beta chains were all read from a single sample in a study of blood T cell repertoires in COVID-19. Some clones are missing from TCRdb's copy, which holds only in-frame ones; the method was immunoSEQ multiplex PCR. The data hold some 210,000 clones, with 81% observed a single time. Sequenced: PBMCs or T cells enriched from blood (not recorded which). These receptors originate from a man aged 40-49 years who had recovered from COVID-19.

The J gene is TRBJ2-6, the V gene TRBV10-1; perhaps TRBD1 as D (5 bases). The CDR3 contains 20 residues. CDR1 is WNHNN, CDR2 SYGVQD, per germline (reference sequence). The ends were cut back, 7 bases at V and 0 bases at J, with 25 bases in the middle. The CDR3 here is CASICSPDRIRPSGANVLTF. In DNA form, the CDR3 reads TGCGCCAGCATTTGTAGCCCCGACAGAATACGACCCTCTGGGGCCAACGTCCTGACTTTC.

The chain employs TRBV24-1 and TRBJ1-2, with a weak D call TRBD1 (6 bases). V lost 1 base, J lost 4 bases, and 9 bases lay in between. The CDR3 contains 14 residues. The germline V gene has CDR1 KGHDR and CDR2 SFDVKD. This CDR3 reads CATSDFLGAYGYTF. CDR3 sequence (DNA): TGTGCCACCAGTGATTTTCTGGGGGCCTATGGCTACACCTTC.

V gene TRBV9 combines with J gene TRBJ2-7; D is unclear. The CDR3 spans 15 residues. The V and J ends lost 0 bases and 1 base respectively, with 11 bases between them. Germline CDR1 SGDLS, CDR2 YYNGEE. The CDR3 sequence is CASSVGGSLSYEQYF. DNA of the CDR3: TGTGCCAGCAGCGTAGGTGGCAGTTTATCCTACGAGCAGTACTTC.

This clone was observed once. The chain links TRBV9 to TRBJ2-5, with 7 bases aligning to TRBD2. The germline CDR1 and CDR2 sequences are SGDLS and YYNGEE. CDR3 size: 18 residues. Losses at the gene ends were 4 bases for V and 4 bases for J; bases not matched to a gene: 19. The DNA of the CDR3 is TGTGCCAGCAGCCCTGGCCTTGCGGGAGTAGTCCCGGCAGAGACCCAGTACTTC. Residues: CASSPGLAGVVPAETQYF.

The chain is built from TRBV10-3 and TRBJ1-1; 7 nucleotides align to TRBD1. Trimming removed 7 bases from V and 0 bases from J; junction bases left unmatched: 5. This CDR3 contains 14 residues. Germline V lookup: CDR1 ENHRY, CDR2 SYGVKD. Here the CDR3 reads CAIKEGQMNTEAFF. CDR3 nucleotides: TGTGCCATCAAGGAGGGACAGATGAACACTGAAGCTTTCTTT.

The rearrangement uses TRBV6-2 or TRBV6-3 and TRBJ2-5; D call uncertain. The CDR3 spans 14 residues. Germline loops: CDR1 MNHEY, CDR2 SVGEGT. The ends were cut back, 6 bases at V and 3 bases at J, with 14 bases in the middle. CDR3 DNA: TGTGCCAGCAGCCCCGCATCCCGGGAAGAGACCCAGTACTTC. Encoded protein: CASSPASREETQYF.

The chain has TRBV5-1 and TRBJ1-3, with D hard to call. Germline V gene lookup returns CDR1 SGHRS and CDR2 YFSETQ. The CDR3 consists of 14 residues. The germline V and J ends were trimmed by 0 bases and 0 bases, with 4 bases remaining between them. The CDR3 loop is CASSLAGSGNTIYF. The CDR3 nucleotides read TGCGCCAGCAGCTTGGCCGGCTCTGGAAACACCATATATTTT.

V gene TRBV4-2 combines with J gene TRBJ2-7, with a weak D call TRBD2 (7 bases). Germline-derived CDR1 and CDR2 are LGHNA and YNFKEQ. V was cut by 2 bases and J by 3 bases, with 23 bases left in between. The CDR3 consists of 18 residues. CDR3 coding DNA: TGTGCCAGCAGCCAACCCCCGCGCGGGGGCTTATTGGGCTACGAGCAGTACTTC. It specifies CASSQPPRGGLLGYEQYF.

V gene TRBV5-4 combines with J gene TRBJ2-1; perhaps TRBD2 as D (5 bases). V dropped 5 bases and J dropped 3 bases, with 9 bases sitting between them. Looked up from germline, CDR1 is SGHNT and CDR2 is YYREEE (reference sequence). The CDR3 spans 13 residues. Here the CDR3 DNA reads TGTGCCAGCAGACCGGGGAACTACAATGAGCAGTTCTTC. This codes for CASRPGNYNEQFF.

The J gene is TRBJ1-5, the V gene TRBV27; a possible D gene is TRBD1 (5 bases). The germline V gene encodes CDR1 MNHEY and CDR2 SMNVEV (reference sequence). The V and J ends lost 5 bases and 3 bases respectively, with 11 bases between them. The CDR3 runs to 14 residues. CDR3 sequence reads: CASSHRQSNQPQHF. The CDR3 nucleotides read TGTGCCAGCAGTCACAGACAGTCCAATCAGCCCCAGCATTTT.

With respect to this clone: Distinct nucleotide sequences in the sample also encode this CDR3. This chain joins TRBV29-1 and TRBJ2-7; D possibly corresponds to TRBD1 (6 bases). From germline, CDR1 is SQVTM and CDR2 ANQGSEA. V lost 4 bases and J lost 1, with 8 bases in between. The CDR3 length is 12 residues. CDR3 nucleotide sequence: TGCAGCGTTGCTACAGGGTCCTACGAGCAGTACTTC. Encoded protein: CSVATGSYEQYF.

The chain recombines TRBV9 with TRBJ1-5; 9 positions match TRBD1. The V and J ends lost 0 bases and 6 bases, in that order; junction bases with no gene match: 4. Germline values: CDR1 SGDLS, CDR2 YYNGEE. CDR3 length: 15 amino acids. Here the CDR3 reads CASSVDGTGRQPQHF. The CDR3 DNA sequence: TGTGCCAGCAGCGTAGACGGGACAGGGCGTCAGCCCCAGCATTTT.

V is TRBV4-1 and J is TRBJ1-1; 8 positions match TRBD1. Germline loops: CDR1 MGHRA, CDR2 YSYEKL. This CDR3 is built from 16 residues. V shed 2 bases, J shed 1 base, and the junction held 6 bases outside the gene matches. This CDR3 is CASSQTGTGRNTEAFF. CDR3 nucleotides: TGCGCCAGCAGCCAAACAGGGACAGGCCGGAACACTGAAGCTTTCTTT.

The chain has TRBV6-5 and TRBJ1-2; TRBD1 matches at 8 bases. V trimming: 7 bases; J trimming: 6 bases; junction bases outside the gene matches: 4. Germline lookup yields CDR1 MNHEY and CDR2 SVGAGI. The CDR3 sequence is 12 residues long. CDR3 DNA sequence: TGTGCCAGCACAACAGGGGGTAATGGCTACACCTTC. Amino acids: CASTTGGNGYTF.

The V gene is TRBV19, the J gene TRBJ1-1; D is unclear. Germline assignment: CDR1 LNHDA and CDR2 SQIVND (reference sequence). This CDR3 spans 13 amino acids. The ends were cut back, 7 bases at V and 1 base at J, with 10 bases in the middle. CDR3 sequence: CASKEGGNTEAFF. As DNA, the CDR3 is TGTGCCAGTAAGGAGGGCGGGAACACTGAAGCTTTCTTT. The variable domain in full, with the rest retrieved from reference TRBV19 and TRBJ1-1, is DGGITQSPKYLFRKEGQNVTLSCEQNLNHDAMYWYRQDPGQGLRLIYYSQIVNDFQKGDIAEGYSVSREKKESFPLTVTSAQKNPTAFYLCASKEGGNTEAFFGQGTRLTVV.

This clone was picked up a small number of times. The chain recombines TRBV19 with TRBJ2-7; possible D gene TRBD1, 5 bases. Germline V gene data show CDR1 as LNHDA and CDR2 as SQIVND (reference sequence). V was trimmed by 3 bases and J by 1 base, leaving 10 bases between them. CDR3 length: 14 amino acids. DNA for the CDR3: TGTGCCAGTAGTATTCAGGGAACTTCCTACGAGCAGTACTTC. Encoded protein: CASSIQGTSYEQYF.

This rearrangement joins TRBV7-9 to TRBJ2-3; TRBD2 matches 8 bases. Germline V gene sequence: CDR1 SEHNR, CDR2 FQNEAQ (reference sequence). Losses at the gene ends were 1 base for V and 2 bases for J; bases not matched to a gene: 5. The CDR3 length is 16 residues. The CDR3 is CASSLVAGGATDTQYF. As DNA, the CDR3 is TGTGCCAGCAGCTTAGTGGCCGGGGGGGCCACAGATACGCAGTATTTT. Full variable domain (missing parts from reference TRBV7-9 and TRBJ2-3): DTGVSQNPRHKITKRGQNVTFRCDPISEHNRLYWYRQTLGQGPEFLTYFQNEAQLEKSRLLSDRFSAERPKGSFSTLEIQRTEQGDSAMYLCASSLVAGGATDTQYFGPGTRLTVL.

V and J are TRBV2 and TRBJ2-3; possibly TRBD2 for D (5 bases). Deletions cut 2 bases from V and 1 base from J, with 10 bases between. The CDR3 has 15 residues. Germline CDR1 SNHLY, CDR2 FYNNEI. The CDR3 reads CASSERMGGTDTQYF. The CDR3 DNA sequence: TGTGCCAGCAGTGAAAGGATGGGAGGCACAGATACGCAGTATTTT.

This CDR3 is CSVEDLSYNYGYTF. In nucleotides, the CDR3 is TGCAGCGTTGAAGATCTGAGTTACAACTATGGCTACACCTTC. The rearrangement uses TRBV29-1 and TRBJ1-2; the D is unclear. Trimming took 0 bases from V and 2 from J, leaving 10 bases between them. The CDR3 consists of 14 residues. Germline values: CDR1 SQVTM, CDR2 ANQGSEA.

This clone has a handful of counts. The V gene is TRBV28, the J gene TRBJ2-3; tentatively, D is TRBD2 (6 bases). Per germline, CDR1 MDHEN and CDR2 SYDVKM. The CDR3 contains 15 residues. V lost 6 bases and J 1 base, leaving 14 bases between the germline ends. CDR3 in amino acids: CASSFGGSGTDTQYF. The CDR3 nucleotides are TGTGCCAGCAGCTTCGGGGGTAGCGGCACAGATACGCAGTATTTT.

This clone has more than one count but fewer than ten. CDR3: CALAGAYNEQFF. The CDR3 DNA sequence: TGTGCCTTAGCGGGAGCCTACAATGAGCAGTTCTTC. V and J are TRBV30 and TRBJ2-1; 9 nucleotides agree with TRBD2. The V and J ends lost 7 bases and 2 bases, in that order; junction bases with no gene match: 0. Germline V CDR1 and CDR2: GTSNPN, SVGIG (reference sequence). The CDR3 consists of 12 residues.

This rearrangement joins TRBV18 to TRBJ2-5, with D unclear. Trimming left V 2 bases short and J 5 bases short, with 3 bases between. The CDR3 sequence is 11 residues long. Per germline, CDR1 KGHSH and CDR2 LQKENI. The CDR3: CASSPEETQYF. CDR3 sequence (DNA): TGTGCCAGCTCACCAGAGGAGACCCAGTACTTC. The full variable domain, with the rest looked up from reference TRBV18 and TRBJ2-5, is NAGVMQNPRHLVRRRGQEARLRCSPMKGHSHVYWYRQLPEEGLKFMVYLQKENIIDESGMPKERFSAEFPKEGPSILRIQQVVRGDSAAYFCASSPEETQYFGPGTRLLVL.

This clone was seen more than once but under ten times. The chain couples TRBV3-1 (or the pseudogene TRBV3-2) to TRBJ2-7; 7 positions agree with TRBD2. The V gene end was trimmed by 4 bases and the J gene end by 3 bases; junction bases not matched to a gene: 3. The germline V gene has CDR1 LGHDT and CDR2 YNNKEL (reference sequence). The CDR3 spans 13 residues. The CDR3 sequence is CASSPTSVYEQYF. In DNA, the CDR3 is TGTGCCAGCAGCCCCACTAGCGTCTACGAGCAGTACTTC.

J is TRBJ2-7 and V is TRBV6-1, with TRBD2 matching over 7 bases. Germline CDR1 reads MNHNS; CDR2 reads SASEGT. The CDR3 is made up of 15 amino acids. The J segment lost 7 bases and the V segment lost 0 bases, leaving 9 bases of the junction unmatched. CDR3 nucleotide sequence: TGTGCCAGCAGTGAAGCGGGGGGAGGGCCTAAGGAGCAGTACTTC. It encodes CASSEAGGGPKEQYF.

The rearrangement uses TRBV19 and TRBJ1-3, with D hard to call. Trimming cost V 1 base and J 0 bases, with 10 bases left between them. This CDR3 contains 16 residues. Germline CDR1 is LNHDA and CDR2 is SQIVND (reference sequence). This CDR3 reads CASSIGAVSSGNTIYF. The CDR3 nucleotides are TGTGCCAGTAGTATAGGAGCGGTAAGCTCTGGAAACACCATATATTTT.

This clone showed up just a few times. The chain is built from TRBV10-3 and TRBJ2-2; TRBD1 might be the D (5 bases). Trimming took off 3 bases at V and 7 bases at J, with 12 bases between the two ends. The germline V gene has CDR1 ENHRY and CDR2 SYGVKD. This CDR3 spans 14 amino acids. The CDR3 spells CAISEGVKSGELFF. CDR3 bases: TGTGCCATCAGTGAAGGGGTGAAGAGCGGGGAGCTGTTTTTT.

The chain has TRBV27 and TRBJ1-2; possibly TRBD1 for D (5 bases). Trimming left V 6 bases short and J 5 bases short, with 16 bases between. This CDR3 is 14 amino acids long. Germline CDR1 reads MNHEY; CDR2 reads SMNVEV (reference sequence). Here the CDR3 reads CASRAGGYGYGYTF. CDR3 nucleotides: TGTGCCAGCAGGGCCGGGGGATACGGGTATGGCTACACCTTC.

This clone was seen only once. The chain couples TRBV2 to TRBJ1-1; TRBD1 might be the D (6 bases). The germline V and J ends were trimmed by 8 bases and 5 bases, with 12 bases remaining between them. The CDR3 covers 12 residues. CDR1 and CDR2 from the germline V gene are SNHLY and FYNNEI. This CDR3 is CASGTRSTEAFF. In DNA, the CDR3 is TGTGCCAGCGGGACACGGTCGACTGAAGCTTTCTTT.

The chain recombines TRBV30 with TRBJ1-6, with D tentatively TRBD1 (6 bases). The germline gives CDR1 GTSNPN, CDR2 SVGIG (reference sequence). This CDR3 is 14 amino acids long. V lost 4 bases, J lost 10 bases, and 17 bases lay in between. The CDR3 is CAWKQGSAGSPLHF. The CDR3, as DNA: TGTGCCTGGAAGCAGGGGTCAGCAGGATCACCCCTCCACTTT.

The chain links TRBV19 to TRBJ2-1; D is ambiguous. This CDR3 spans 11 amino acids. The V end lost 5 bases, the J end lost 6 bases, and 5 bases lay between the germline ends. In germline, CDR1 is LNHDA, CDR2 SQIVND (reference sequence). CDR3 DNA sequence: TGTGCCAGTAGTGACTTCAATGAGCAGTTCTTC. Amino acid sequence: CASSDFNEQFF. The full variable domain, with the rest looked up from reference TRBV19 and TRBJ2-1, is DGGITQSPKYLFRKEGQNVTLSCEQNLNHDAMYWYRQDPGQGLRLIYYSQIVNDFQKGDIAEGYSVSREKKESFPLTVTSAQKNPTAFYLCASSDFNEQFFGPGTRLTVL.

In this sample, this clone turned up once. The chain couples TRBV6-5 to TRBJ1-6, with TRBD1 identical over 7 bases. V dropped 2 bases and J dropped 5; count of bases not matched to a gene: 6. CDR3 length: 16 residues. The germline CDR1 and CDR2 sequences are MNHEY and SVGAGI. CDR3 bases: TGTGCCAGCAGTTACGGGGTCGGACAGGATAATTCACCCCTCCACTTT. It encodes CASSYGVGQDNSPLHF.

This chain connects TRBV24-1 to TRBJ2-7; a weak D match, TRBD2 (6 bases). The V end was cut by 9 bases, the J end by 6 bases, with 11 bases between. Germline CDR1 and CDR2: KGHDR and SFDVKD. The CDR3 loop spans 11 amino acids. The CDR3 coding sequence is TGTGCCACCTCGGAGGGAGGCGAGCAGTACTTC. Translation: CATSEGGEQYF.